A selection of T cell receptor beta chains follows, all from one sample in a study of OX40 agonist ivuxolimab in advanced cancers. Only in-frame clones appear in the TCRdb table, and some are missing; sequencing was by immunoSEQ multiplex PCR. The sample includes over 80,000 clones, less than 90% of them seen just once. Source: CD4+ or CD8+ T cells sorted from blood, taken in a trial of the OX40 agonist ivuxolimab. Receptor source: an adult with an advanced solid tumor such as melanoma, head and neck, liver or kidney cancer. Each CDR3 is given with its conserved first and last residue. The order of the fields is D gene, J gene, V gene, clone size, CDR3 DNA, CDR3 protein. The D gene is left open where the match is weak. Size is stated for part of the rows, as once, few or many counts, or as a class when the clone is expanded.

-	TRBJ1-3	TRBV6-5	-	TGTGCCAGCAGTTCGGTCATCTCTGGAAACACCATATATTTT	CASSSVISGNTIYF
-	TRBJ1-2	TRBV9	-	TGTGCCAGCAGCGTAGCAGGGATCCTAGGGTATGGCTACACCTTC	CASSVAGILGYGYTF
-	TRBJ2-1	TRBV19	-	TGTGCCAGTAGCGATGGACTGAGCTCCTACAATGAGCAGTTCTTC	CASSDGLSSYNEQFF
-	TRBJ2-4	TRBV2	few	TGTGCCAGCAGCCGATCCGGGACGGAGAGCATTCAGTACTTC	CASSRSGTESIQYF
TRBD1	TRBJ1-1	TRBV28	once	TGTGCCAGCAGTCCGCCGGACAGGAGAGACACTGAAGCTTTCTTT	CASSPPDRRDTEAFF
TRBD1	TRBJ1-2	TRBV25-1	once	TGTGCCAGCATTAGGGGGCTGGCTGGCTACACCTTC	CASIRGLAGYTF
-	TRBJ1-2	TRBV5-1	-	TGCGCCAGCAGCTTGGGGCAGAACTATGGCTACACCTTC	CASSLGQNYGYTF
-	TRBJ1-1	TRBV29-1	-	TGCAGCGCTCGCGAAGTCACTGAAGCTTTCTTT	CSAREVTEAFF
-	TRBJ1-3	TRBV11-2	-	TGTGCCAGCAGCTTAATCCCAGGGGCGCAGAGGGAGCTTAACACCATATATTTT	CASSLIPGAQRELNTIYF
-	TRBJ2-7	TRBV18	-	TGTGCCAGCTCACCAACGGAGGTTAGCTCCTACGAGCAGTACTTC	CASSPTEVSSYEQYF
TRBD1	TRBJ2-5	TRBV5-1	-	TGCGCCAGCAGCGGGACAGGGGGCGCGTCGGAGACCCAGTACTTC	CASSGTGGASETQYF
TRBD1	TRBJ1-5	TRBV18	-	TGTGCCAGCTCACCCGGGACAGGGTATCAGCCCCAGCATTTT	CASSPGTGYQPQHF
-	TRBJ2-1	TRBV7-9	-	TGTGCCAGCAGCTTAGGGGCACTGGTGGGCTCCTACAATGAGCAGTTCTTC	CASSLGALVGSYNEQFF
-	TRBJ2-2	TRBV7-3	-	TGTGCCAGCAGCTTAAATGGCGGGCTCGTGAACACCGGGGAGCTGTTTTTT	CASSLNGGLVNTGELFF
TRBD1	TRBJ2-5	TRBV5-1	-	TGCGCCAGCAGCTTGATGCGGACAGGGCATCAAGAGACCCAGTACTTC	CASSLMRTGHQETQYF
-	TRBJ2-7	TRBV2	-	TGTGCCAGCAGGACGGGTTCCGAGCAGTACTTC	CASRTGSEQYF
-	TRBJ1-2	TRBV7-3	-	TGTGCCAGCAGCTTAACGGGGCGGTGGGAGAATGGCTACACCTTC	CASSLTGRWENGYTF
-	TRBJ2-5	TRBV7-2	once	TGTGCCAGCAGCTTAACCAGACCTCAAGAGACCCAGTACTTC	CASSLTRPQETQYF
-	TRBJ1-5	TRBV27	-	TGTGCCAGCAGGTATCACCAGAGCCAGCCCCAGCATTTT	CASRYHQSQPQHF
-	TRBJ1-2	TRBV6-1	-	TGTGCCAGCAGTGAAGCGCTCTCAGCCTATGGCTACACCTTC	CASSEALSAYGYTF
TRBD2	TRBJ2-3	TRBV7-9	-	TGTGCCAGCAGCTTCTCGACTAGCGGGGTTAGCACAGATACGCAGTATTTT	CASSFSTSGVSTDTQYF
-	TRBJ1-2	TRBV4-1	few	TGCGCCAGCAGCCAAGAAAGGGCAGGGCTCTATGGCTACACCTTC	CASSQERAGLYGYTF
-	TRBJ1-2	TRBV5-4	-	TGTGCCAGCAGCCCGGACAAAAACTATGGCTACACCTTC	CASSPDKNYGYTF
-	TRBJ1-1	TRBV29-1	-	TGCAGCGTACCCTCGGGGGAGTATGAAGCTTTCTTT	CSVPSGEYEAFF
-	TRBJ2-2	TRBV4-2	-	TGTGCCAGCAGCCAAGTATCGGGGAACACCGGGGAGCTGTTTTTT	CASSQVSGNTGELFF
-	TRBJ1-3	TRBV9	-	TGTGCCAGCAGCGTGGGAGGTGGAAACACCATATATTTT	CASSVGGGNTIYF
TRBD2	TRBJ2-1	TRBV5-1	-	TGCGCCAGCAGCCCCCTTGCCTTGCGGGGGGACAATGAGCAGTTCTTC	CASSPLALRGDNEQFF
TRBD2	TRBJ2-1	TRBV5-1	-	TGCGCCAGCAGCCCCGGACTAGCGGGAGAATCCTACAATGAGCAGTTCTTC	CASSPGLAGESYNEQFF